The entry below describes one T cell receptor beta chain. Its antigen is not known. The sample is drawn from a study of monozygotic twins with inflammatory bowel disease. Study-level findings and limits: Twins with IBD were found to have lower TCRbeta diversity (inverse Simpson) than healthy co-twins.

From its re-call of the 5' RACE reads, TCRdb lists each CDR3 protein once, without DNA. In all, the sample yields about 450,000 distinct CDR3 sequences. The sequence derives from a human donor with ulcerative colitis or Crohn's disease, or a healthy co-twin of an affected twin (not recorded which). Source material: blood.

CDR3 sequence reads: CASSFGRGFYEQYF. The V call is TRBV7-2, the J call TRBJ2-7. In germline, CDR1 is SGHTA, CDR2 FQGNSA. CDR3 length equals 14 residues.